This T cell receptor beta chain was sequenced during a study of blood T cell repertoires in COVID-19. Background on the study: T cells, B-cell-depleted T cells, or PBMCs supplied cDNA or gDNA.

Germline V lookup: CDR1 LGHDT, CDR2 YNNKEL (reference sequence). The trim removed 8 bases at V and 6 bases at J, leaving 12 bases unmatched. The CDR3 has 18 residues. TCRdb's table, derived via immunoSEQ multiplex PCR, lists solely in-frame clones and lacks some. The table has about 55,000 clones, 80% to 95% seen once. The TCR comes from a man aged 45-60 years with active COVID-19. The V and J genes are TRBV3-1 (or the pseudogene TRBV3-2) and TRBJ2-2, with 16 positions matching TRBD2. What was sequenced was peripheral blood. This chain's CDR3 is CASRPPGTSGGAAGELFF. CDR3 nucleotides: TGTGCCAGCCGGCCCCCCGGGACTAGCGGGGGGGCAGCCGGGGAGCTGTTTTTT.